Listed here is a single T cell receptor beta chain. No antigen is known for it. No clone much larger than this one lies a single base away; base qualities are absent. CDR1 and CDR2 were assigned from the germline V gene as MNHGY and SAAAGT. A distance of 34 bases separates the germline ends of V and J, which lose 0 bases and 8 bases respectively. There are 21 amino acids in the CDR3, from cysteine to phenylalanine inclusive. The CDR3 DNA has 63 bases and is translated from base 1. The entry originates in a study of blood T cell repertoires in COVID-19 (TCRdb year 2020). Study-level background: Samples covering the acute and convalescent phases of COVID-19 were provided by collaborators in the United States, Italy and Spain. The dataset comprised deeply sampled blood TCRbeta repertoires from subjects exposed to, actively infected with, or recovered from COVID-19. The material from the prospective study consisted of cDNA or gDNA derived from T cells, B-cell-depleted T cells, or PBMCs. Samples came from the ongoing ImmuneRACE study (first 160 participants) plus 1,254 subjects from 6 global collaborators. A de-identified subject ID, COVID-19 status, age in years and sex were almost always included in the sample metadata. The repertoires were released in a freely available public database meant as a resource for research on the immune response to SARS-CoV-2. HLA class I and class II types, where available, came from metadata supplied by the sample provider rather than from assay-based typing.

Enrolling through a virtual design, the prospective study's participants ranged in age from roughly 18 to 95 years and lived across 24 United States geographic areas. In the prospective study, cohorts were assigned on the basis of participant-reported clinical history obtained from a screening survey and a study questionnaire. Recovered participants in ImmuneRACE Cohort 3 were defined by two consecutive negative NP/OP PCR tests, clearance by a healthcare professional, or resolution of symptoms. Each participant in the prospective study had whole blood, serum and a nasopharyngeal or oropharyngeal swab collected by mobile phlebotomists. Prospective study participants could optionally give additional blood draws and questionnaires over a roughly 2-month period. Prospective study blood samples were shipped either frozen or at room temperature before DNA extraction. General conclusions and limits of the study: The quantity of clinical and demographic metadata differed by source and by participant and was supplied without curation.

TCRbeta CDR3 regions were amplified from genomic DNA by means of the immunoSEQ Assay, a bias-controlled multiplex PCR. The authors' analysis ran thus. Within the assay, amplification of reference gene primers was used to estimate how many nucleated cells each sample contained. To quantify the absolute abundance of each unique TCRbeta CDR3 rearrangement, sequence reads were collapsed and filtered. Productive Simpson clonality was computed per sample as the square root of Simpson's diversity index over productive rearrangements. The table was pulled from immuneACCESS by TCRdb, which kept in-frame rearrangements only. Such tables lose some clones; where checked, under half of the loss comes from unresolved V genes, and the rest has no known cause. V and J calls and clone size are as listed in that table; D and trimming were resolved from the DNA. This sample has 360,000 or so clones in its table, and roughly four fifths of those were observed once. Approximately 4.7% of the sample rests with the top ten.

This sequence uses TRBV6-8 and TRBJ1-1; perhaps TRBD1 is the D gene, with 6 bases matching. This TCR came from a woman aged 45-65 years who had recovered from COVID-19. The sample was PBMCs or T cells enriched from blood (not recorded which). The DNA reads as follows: TGTGCCAGCAGTTACTCGATCCGGCCAACTAACAACGGGACACCGGAATTGGAAGCTTTCTTT. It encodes CASSYSIRPTNNGTPELEAFF.